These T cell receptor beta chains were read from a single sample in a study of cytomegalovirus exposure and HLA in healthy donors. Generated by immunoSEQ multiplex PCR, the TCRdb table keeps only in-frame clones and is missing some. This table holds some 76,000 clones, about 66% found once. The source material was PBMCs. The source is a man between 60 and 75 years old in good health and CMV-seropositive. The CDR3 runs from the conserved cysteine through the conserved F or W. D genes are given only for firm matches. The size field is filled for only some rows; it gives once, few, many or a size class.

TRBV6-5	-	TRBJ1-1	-	CASSSITTGNTEAFF	TGTGCCAGCAGTTCCATAACGACTGGGAACACTGAAGCTTTCTTT
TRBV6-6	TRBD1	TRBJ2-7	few	CASSSGQGVTYEQYF	TGTGCCAGCAGTTCTGGACAGGGGGTAACCTACGAGCAGTACTTC
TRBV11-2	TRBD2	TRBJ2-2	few	CASSRLAGRRAGELFF	TGTGCCAGCAGCCGACTAGCGGGACGAAGGGCCGGGGAGCTGTTTTTT
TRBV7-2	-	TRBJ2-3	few	CASSLAVGPVDTQYF	TGTGCCAGCAGCTTAGCGGTGGGGCCAGTCGATACGCAGTATTTT
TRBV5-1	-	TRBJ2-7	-	CASSWQGKSYEQYF	TGCGCCAGCAGCTGGCAGGGGAAATCCTACGAGCAGTACTTC
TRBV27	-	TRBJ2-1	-	CASSWKGRREEQFF	TGTGCCAGCAGTTGGAAAGGGCGAAGGGAGGAGCAGTTCTTC
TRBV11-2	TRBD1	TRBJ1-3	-	CASSFQGAQGTGNTIYF	TGTGCCAGCAGCTTCCAGGGGGCGCAAGGGACTGGAAACACCATATATTTT
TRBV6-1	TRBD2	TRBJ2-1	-	CASSDGPSGRVSSYNEQFF	TGTGCCAGCAGTGACGGTCCTAGCGGGAGGGTTAGCTCCTACAATGAGCAGTTCTTC
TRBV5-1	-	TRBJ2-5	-	CASSLISGQETQYF	TGCGCCAGCAGCTTGATATCAGGCCAAGAGACCCAGTACTTC
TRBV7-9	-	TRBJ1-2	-	CASSSHLYGYTF	TGTGCCAGCAGCTCTCATCTATATGGCTACACCTTC
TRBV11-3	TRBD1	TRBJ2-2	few	CASSLGQTQTGELFF	TGTGCCAGCAGCTTGGGACAGACCCAAACCGGGGAGCTGTTTTTT
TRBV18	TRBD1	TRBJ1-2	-	CASSPRDREYGYTF	TGTGCCAGCTCACCTAGGGACAGGGAGTATGGCTACACCTTC
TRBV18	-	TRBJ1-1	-	CASSGSITPNTEAFF	TGTGCCAGCTCAGGTAGCATCACTCCGAACACTGAAGCTTTCTTT
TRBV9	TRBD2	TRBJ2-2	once	CASSTSGGNTGELFF	TGTGCCAGCAGCACCAGCGGGGGGAACACCGGGGAGCTGTTTTTT
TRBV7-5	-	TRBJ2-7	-	CARSPRGRPGGYEQYF	TGTGCCAGAAGCCCCCGCGGGAGGCCTGGGGGCTACGAGCAGTACTTC
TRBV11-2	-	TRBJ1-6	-	CASSLEGTQNSPLHF	TGTGCCAGCAGCTTAGAGGGGACACAGAATTCACCCCTCCACTTT
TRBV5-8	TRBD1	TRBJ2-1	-	CASRYTGGRYNEQFF	TGTGCCAGCAGATATACAGGGGGCAGGTACAATGAGCAGTTCTTC
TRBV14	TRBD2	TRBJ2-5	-	CASSQGSGSRETQYF	TGTGCCAGCAGCCAGGGCAGCGGGAGTAGGGAGACCCAGTACTTC
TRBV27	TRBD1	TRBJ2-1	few	CATYSWGGGQEDNNEQFF	TGTGCCACCTACTCATGGGGTGGAGGACAGGAGGATAACAATGAGCAGTTCTTC
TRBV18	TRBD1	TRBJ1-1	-	CASSPPGTGRNTEAFF	TGTGCCAGCTCACCACCGGGGACAGGGAGGAACACTGAAGCTTTCTTT
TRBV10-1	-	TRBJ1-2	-	CASSESAGYGYTF	TGCGCCAGCAGTGAGTCCGCAGGGTACGGCTACACCTTC
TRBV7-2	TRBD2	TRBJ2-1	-	CASSLIGLAYNEQFF	TGTGCCAGCAGCTTAATAGGACTAGCGTACAATGAGCAGTTCTTC
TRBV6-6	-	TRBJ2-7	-	CASSYSSVYEQYF	TGTGCCAGCAGTTACTCAAGCGTGTACGAGCAGTACTTC
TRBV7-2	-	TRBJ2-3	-	CASSPLSGVAVTDTQYF	TGTGCCAGCAGCCCCCTATCCGGAGTAGCGGTGACAGATACGCAGTATTTT
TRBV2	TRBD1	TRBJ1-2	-	CASSMAGQIYGYTF	TGTGCCAGCTCTATGGCGGGACAGATCTATGGCTACACCTTC
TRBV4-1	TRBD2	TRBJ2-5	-	CASSQPGLAGITQETQYF	TGCGCCAGCAGCCAGCCGGGACTAGCGGGGATAACCCAAGAGACCCAGTACTTC
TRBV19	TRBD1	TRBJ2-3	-	CASRPGQGRTDTQYF	TGTGCCAGTAGACCGGGACAGGGGCGTACAGATACGCAGTATTTT
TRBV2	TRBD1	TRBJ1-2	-	CASSELSEGQGMVGGYTF	TGTGCCAGCAGTGAACTGTCGGAAGGACAGGGAATGGTCGGTGGCTACACCTTC
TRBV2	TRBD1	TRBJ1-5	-	CASSLQGAQGQPQHF	TGTGCCAGCAGCCTACAGGGGGCGCAGGGACAGCCCCAGCATTTT
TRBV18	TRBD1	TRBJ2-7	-	CASSPPDRSYEQYF	TGTGCCAGCTCACCACCGGACAGGTCGTACGAGCAGTACTTC
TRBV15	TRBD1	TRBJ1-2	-	CATSRDRGTGYGYTF	TGTGCCACCAGCAGAGATCGGGGGACAGGGTATGGCTACACCTTC
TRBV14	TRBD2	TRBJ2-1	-	CASSQVQAGVGEQFF	TGTGCCAGCAGCCAAGTCCAAGCGGGAGTAGGAGAGCAGTTCTTC
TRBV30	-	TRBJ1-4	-	CAWSPSGEKLFF	TGTGCCTGGAGCCCGAGCGGTGAAAAACTGTTTTTT
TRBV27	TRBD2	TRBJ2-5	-	CASSFEASGGRIKYF	TGTGCCAGCAGTTTTGAGGCAAGCGGGGGGCGAATAAAGTACTTC
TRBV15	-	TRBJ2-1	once	CATSTRGVNEQFF	TGTGCCACCAGTACCAGGGGGGTCAATGAGCAGTTCTTC
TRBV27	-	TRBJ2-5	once	CASSLSTQGLETQYF	TGTGCCAGCAGTTTAAGTACTCAGGGACTGGAGACCCAGTACTTC
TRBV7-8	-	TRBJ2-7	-	CASSLRPGITYEQYF	TGTGCCAGCAGCTTAAGGCCGGGGATAACCTACGAGCAGTACTTC
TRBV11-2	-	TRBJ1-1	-	CASSLDGGTEAFF	TGTGCCAGCAGCTTGGATGGGGGGACTGAAGCTTTCTTT
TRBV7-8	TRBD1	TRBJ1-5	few	CASSPDRGEGNQPQHF	TGTGCCAGCAGCCCTGACAGGGGAGAGGGCAATCAGCCCCAGCATTTT
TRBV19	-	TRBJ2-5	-	CASSIWGPTQETQYF	TGTGCCAGTAGTATTTGGGGGCCAACCCAAGAGACCCAGTACTTC
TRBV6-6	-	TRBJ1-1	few	CASSYRAGVGNTEAFF	TGTGCCAGCAGTTACCGCGCAGGGGTTGGGAACACTGAAGCTTTCTTT
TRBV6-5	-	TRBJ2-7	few	CASSYSSSEQYF	TGTGCCAGCAGTTACTCGAGTAGCGAGCAGTACTTC
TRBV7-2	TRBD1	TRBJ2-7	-	CAYRDRDSYEQYF	TGTGCGTACCGGGACAGGGACTCCTACGAGCAGTACTTC
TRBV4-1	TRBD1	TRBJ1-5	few	CASSQDVPGQGRNNQPQHF	TGCGCCAGCAGCCAAGACGTCCCGGGACAGGGCAGGAACAATCAGCCCCAGCATTTT
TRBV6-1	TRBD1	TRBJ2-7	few	CASSEGTGVYEQYF	TGTGCCAGCAGCGAGGGGACAGGGGTGTACGAGCAGTACTTC
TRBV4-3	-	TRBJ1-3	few	CASSQMGSEGGNTIYF	TGCGCCAGCAGCCAAATGGGGTCCGAGGGTGGAAACACCATATATTTT
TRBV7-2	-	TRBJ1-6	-	CASRLQGYNSPLHF	TGTGCCAGCAGGCTACAGGGCTATAATTCACCCCTCCACTTT
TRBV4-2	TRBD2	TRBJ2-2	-	CASSQSGGANTGELFF	TGTGCCAGCAGCCAGAGCGGGGGGGCGAACACCGGGGAGCTGTTTTTT
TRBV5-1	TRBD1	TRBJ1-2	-	CASSPGQGGDGYTF	TGCGCCAGCAGCCCCGGACAGGGGGGCGATGGCTACACCTTC
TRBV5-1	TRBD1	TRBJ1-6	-	CASSLMTGVDSPLHF	TGCGCCAGCAGCTTGATGACAGGGGTCGATTCACCCCTCCACTTT
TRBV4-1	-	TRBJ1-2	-	CASSQDGALANYGYTF	TGCGCCAGCAGCCAAGATGGAGCGTTAGCTAACTATGGCTACACCTTC
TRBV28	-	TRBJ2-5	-	CASSFLSFRQETQYF	TGTGCCAGCAGTTTCTTGTCATTTCGGCAAGAGACCCAGTACTTC
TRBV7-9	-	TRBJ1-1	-	CASRSGAVEAFF	TGTGCCAGTCGGTCAGGTGCCGTTGAAGCTTTCTTT
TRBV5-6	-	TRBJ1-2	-	CASSFPGGPYGYTF	TGTGCCAGCAGCTTTCCTGGGGGCCCCTATGGCTACACCTTC